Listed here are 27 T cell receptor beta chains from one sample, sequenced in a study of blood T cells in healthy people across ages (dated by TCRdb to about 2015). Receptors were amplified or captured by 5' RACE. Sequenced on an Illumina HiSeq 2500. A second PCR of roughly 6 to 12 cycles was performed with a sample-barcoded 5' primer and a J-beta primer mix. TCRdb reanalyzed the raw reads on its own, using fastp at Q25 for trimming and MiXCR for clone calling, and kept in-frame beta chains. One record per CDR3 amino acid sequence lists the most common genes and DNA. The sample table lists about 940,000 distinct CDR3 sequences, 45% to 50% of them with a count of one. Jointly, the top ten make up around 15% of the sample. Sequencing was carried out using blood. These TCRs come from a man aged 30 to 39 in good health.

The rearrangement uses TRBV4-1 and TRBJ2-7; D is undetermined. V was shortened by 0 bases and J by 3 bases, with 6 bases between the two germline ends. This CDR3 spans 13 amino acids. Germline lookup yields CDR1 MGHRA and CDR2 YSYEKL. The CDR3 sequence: CASSQDYVYEQYF. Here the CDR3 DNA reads TGCGCCAGCAGCCAAGATTACGTCTACGAGCAGTACTTC.

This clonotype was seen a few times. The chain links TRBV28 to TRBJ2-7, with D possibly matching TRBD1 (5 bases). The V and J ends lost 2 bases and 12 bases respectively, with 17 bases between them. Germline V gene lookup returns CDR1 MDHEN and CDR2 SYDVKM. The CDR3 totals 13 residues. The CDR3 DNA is TGTGCCAGCAGTTTACAATCAAGGCCAGGGCGGTACTTC. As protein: CASSLQSRPGRYF.

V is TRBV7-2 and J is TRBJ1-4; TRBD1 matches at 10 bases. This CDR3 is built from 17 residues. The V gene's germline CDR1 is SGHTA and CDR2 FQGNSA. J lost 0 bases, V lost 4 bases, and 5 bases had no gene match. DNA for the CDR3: TGTGCCAGCAGCTCGGGACAGGGGCTGGCAACTAATGAAAAACTGTTTTTT. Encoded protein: CASSSGQGLATNEKLFF.

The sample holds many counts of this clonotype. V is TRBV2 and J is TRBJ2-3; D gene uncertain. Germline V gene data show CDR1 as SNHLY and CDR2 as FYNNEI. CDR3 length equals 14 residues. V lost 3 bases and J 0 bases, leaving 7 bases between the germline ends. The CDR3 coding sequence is TGTGCCAGCAGTGATGGGTCTAGCACAGATACGCAGTATTTT. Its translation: CASSDGSSTDTQYF.

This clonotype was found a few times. The CDR3 nucleotides are TGTGCCAGCAGCTTAGGCCTTAAAGGGGGATCCCACTACGAGCAGTACTTC. Encoded protein: CASSLGLKGGSHYEQYF. V usage is TRBV27 and J usage is TRBJ2-7; tentatively, D is TRBD1 (6 bases). Trimming left V 6 bases short and J 3 bases short, with 24 bases between. From germline, CDR1 is MNHEY and CDR2 SMNVEV (reference sequence). CDR3 length: 17 residues.

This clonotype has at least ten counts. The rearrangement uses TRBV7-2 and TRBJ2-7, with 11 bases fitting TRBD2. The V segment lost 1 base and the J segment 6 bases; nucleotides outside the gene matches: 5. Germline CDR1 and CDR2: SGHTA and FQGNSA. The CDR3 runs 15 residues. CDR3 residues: CASSLEGLAVAEQYF. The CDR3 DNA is TGTGCCAGCAGCTTAGAGGGACTAGCGGTTGCCGAGCAGTACTTC.

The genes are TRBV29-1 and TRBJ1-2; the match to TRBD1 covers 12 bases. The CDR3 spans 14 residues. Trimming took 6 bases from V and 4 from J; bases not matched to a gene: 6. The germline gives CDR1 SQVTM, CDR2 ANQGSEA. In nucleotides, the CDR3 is TGCAGCGTCCGCCGGGACAGGGGGCTCTATGGCTACACCTTC. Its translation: CSVRRDRGLYGYTF.

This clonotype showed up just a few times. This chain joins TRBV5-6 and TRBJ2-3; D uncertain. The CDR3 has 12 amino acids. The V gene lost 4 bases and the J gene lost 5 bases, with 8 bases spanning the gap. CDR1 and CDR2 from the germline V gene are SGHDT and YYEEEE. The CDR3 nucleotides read TGTGCCAGCAGCGGCCGCAAAGATACGCAGTATTTT. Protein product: CASSGRKDTQYF. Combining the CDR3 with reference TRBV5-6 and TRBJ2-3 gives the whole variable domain DAGVTQSPTHLIKTRGQQVTLRCSPKSGHDTVSWYQQALGQGPQFIFQYYEEEERQRGNFPDRFSGHQFPNYSSELNVNALLLGDSALYLCASSGRKDTQYFGPGTRLTVL.

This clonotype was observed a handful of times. The CDR3 DNA sequence: TGTGCCAGCTCACCACAAGCAGGGTCAGTCAATGAGCAGTACTTC. This codes for CASSPQAGSVNEQYF. This rearrangement joins TRBV18 to TRBJ2-1, with TRBD1 as a possible D gene (5 bases). The better agreement between TRBJ2-7 and the DNA end casts doubt on the J call. Germline CDR1 and CDR2: KGHSH and LQKENI. CDR3 length: 15 residues.

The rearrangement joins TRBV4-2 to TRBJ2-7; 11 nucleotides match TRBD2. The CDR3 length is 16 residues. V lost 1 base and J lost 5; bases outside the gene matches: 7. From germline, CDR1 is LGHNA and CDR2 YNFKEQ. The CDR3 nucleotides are TGTGCCAGCAGCCAAGTAGTTAGCGGGGGGGCCCACGAGCAGTACTTC. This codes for CASSQVVSGGAHEQYF.

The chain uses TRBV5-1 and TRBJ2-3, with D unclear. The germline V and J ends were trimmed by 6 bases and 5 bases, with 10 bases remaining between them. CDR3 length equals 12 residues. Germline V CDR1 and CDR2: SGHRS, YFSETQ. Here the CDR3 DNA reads TGCGCCAGCAAGGTCGGCAGAGATACGCAGTATTTT. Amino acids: CASKVGRDTQYF.

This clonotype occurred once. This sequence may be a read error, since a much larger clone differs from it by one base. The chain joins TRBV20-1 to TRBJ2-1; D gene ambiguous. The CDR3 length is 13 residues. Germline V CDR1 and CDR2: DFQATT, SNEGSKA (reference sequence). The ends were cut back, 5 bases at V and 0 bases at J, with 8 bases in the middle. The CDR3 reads CSAPRNSYNEQFF. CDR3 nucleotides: TGCAGTGCTCCCAGGAACTCCTACAATGAGCAGTTCTTC.

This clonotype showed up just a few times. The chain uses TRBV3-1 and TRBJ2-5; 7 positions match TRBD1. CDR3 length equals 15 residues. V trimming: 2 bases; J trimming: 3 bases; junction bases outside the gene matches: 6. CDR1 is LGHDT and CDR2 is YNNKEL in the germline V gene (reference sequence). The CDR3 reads CASSQWDSIKETQYF. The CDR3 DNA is TGTGCCAGCAGCCAATGGGACAGCATAAAAGAGACCCAGTACTTC.

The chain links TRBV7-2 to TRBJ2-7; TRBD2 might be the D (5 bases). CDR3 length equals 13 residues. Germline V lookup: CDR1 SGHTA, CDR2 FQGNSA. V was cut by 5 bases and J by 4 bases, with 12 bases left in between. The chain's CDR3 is CASSPWAGYEQYF. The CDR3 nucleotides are TGTGCCAGCAGCCCCTGGGCGGGTTACGAGCAGTACTTC. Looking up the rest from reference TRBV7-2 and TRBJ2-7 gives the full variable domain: GAGVSQSPSNKVTEKGKDVELRCDPISGHTALYWYRQSLGQGLEFLIYFQGNSAPDKSGLPSDRFSAERTGGSVSTLTIQRTQQEDSAVYLCASSPWAGYEQYFGPGTRLTVT.

The CDR3 region has the DNA TGTGCCAGCAGCCAAGATACGCCGGGTGTTCGCTCACCCCTCCACTTT. It encodes CASSQDTPGVRSPLHF. V and J are TRBV14 and TRBJ1-6; D not resolved. This CDR3 is 16 amino acids long. Trimming took 0 bases from V and 10 from J, leaving 16 bases between them. Germline V gene lookup returns CDR1 SGHDN and CDR2 FVKESK. Supplemented by reference TRBV14 and TRBJ1-6, the full variable domain reads EAGVTQFPSHSVIEKGQTVTLRCDPISGHDNLYWYRRVMGKEIKFLLHFVKESKQDESGMPNNRFLAERTGGTYSTLKVQPAELEDSGVYFCASSQDTPGVRSPLHFGNGTRLTVT.

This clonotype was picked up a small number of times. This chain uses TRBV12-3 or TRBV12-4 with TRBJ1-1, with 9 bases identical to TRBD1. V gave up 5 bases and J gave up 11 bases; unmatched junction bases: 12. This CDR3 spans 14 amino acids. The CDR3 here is CASSETGGLIQAFF. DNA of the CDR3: TGTGCCAGCAGTGAGACAGGGGGTTTAATTCAGGCTTTCTTT.

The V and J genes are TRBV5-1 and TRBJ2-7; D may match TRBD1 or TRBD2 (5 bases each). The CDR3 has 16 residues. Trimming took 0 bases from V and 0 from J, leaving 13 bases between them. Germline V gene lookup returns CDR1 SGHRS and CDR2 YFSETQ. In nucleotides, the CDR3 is TGCGCCAGCAGCTTGGGAGGGGCTGAGAGCTCCTACGAGCAGTACTTC. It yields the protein CASSLGGAESSYEQYF.

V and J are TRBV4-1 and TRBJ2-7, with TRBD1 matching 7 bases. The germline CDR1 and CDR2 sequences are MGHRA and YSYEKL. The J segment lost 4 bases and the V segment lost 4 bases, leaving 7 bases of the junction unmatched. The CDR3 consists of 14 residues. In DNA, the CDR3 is TGCGCCAGCAGCCGGGACAGTGACTTTTACGAGCAGTACTTC. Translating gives CASSRDSDFYEQYF.

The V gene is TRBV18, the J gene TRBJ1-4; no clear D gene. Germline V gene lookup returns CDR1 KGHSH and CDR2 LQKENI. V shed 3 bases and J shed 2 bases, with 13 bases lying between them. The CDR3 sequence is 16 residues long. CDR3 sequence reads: CASSPEGSMTNEKLFF. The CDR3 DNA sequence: TGTGCCAGCTCACCTGAAGGGTCGATGACTAATGAAAAACTGTTTTTT. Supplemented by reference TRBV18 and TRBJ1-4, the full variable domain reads NAGVMQNPRHLVRRRGQEARLRCSPMKGHSHVYWYRQLPEEGLKFMVYLQKENIIDESGMPKERFSAEFPKEGPSILRIQQVVRGDSAAYFCASSPEGSMTNEKLFFGSGTQLSVL.

The chain's CDR3 is CASSQGDVHYGYTF. CDR3 bases: TGTGCCAGCAGCCAAGGGGACGTACACTATGGCTACACCTTC. The rearrangement uses TRBV4-2 and TRBJ1-2, with D maybe TRBD1 (5 bases). The germline gives CDR1 LGHNA, CDR2 YNFKEQ. Trimming left V 1 base short and J 3 bases short, with 9 bases between. The CDR3 is 14 residues long.

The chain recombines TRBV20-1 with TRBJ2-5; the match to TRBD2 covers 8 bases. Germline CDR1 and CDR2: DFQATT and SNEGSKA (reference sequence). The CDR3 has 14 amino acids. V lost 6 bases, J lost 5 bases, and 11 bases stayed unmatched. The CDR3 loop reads CSARTGGPGETQYF. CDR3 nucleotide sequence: TGCAGTGCCCGAACGGGGGGGCCTGGGGAGACCCAGTACTTC.

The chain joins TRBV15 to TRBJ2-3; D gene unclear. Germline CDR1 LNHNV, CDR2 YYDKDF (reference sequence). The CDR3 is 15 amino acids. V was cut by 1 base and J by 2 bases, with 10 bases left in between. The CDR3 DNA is TGTGCCACCAGCAGAGGGGAAGGGTTCACAGATACGCAGTATTTT. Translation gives CATSRGEGFTDTQYF. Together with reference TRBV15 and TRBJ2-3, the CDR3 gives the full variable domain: DAMVIQNPRYQVTQFGKPVTLSCSQTLNHNVMYWYQQKSSQAPKLLFHYYDKDFNNEADTPDNFQSRRPNTSFCFLDIRSPGLGDTAMYLCATSRGEGFTDTQYFGPGTRLTVL.

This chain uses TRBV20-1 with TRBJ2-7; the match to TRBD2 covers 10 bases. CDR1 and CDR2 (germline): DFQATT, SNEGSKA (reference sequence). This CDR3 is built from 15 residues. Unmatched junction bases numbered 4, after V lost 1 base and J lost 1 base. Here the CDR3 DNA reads TGCAGTGCTAGAGGCCCGACTAGCGGGTCCTACGAGCAGTACTTC. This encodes CSARGPTSGSYEQYF.

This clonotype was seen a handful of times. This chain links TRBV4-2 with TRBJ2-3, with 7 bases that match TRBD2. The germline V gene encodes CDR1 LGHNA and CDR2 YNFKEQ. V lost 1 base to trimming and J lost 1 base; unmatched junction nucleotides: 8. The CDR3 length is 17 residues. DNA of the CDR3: TGTGCCAGCAGCCAAGCTTCTAGCGGAGGAGGCACAGATACGCAGTATTTT. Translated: CASSQASSGGGTDTQYF.

CDR3 in DNA: TGTGCCAGCAGTCCAGGACAGGGGGCGCGGCAAGAGACCCAGTACTTC. Encoded protein: CASSPGQGARQETQYF. V usage is TRBV6-2 or TRBV6-3 and J usage is TRBJ2-5; the match to TRBD1 covers 11 bases. This CDR3 spans 16 amino acids. V lost 5 bases, J lost 2 bases, and 7 bases stayed unmatched. Germline V gene data show CDR1 as MNHEY and CDR2 as SVGEGT.

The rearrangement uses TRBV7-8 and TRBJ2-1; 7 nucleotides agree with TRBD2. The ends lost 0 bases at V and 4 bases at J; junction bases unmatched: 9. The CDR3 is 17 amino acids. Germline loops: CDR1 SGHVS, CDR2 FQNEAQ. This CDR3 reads CASSLARWGGGYNEQFF. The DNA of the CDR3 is TGTGCCAGCAGCTTAGCGCGCTGGGGCGGGGGATACAATGAGCAGTTCTTC.

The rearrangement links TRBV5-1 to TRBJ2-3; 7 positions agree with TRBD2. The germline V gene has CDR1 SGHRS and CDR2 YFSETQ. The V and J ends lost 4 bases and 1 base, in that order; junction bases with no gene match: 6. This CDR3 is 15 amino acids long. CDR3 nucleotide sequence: TGCGCCAGCAGCCCTTCCCGGGGGGGCACAGATACGCAGTATTTT. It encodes CASSPSRGGTDTQYF.